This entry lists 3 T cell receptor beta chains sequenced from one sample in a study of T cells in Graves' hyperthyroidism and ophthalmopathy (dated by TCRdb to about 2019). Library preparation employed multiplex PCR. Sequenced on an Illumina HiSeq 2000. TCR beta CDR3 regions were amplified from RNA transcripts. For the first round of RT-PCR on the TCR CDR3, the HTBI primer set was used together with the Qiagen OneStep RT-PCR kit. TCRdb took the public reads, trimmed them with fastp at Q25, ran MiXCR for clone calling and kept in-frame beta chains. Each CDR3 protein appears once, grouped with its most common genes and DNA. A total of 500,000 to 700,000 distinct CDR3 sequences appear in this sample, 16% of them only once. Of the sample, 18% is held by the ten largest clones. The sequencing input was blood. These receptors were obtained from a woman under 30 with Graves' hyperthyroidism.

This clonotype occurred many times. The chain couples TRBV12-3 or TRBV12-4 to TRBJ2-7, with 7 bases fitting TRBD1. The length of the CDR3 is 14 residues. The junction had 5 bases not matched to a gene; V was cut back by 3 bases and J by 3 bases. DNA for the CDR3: TGTGCCAGCAGTTTTGGGACAGCCAACTACGAGCAGTACTTC. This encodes CASSFGTANYEQYF.

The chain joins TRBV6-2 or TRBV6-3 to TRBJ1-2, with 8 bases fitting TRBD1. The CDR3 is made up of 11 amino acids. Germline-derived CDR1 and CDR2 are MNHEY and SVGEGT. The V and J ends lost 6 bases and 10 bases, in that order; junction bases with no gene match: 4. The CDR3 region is CASRGTGVYTF. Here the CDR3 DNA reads TGTGCCAGCAGAGGGACAGGCGTCTACACCTTC.

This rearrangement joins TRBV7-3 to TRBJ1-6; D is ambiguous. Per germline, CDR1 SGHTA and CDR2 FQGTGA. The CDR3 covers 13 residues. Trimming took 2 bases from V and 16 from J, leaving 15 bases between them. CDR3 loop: CASSLFGRGVLHF. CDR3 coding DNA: TGTGCCAGCAGCTTATTTGGCCGGGGAGTACTCCACTTT.